The rows below give T cell receptor beta chains drawn from one sample of a study of T-cell memory formation after mild COVID-19. TCRdb analysed the 5' RACE reads with MiXCR anew, one entry per CDR3 protein. The sample includes 100,000 to 150,000 distinct CDR3 sequences, roughly 15% of them seen just once. Sequenced: PBMCs or a T cell subset sorted from them (not recorded which). The receptors here all came from an adult woman who had mild COVID-19 (a few samples of this study predate the infection). Cell type and time point are not known. CDR3s include the opening cysteine and the closing phenylalanine or tryptophan. The order of the fields is J gene, D gene, CDR3 length, clone size, V gene, CDR3 DNA, CDR3 protein. D genes are given only for firm matches. Clone size is stated in some rows and not others, as once, few, many or a class when expanded.

TRBJ2-1	TRBD2	16	few	TRBV4-3	TGCGCCAGCAGCCAAGACTCGCGGGAGGGCCTTGGTGAGCAGTTCTTC	CASSQDSREGLGEQFF
TRBJ1-1	-	13	-	TRBV6-5	TGTGCCAGCAGTTACGCGGGTAACACTGAAGCTTTCTTT	CASSYAGNTEAFF
TRBJ2-1	-	16	-	TRBV20-1	TGCAGTGCTAGAGATCCCGTAGCGACGGCGGACAATGAGCAGTTCTTC	CSARDPVATADNEQFF
TRBJ1-2	-	14	-	TRBV11-3	TGTGCCAGCAGCTTAGAACCCGGGAACTATGGCTACACCTTC	CASSLEPGNYGYTF
TRBJ2-3	TRBD2	15	-	TRBV7-6	TGTGCCAGCAGTCCCCTAGCGGGCCACACAGATACGCAGTATTTT	CASSPLAGHTDTQYF
TRBJ2-7	TRBD2	17	few	TRBV5-1	TGCGCCAGCAGCTTGGTTGGTAGCGGGGGTCCCTCCTACGAGCAGTACTTC	CASSLVGSGGPSYEQYF
TRBJ2-7	TRBD1	15	few	TRBV5-1	TGCGCCAGCAGCAAAAGACAGGGGGAAGGCTACGAGCAGTACTTC	CASSKRQGEGYEQYF
TRBJ2-5	-	15	-	TRBV3-1	TGTGCCAGCAGCCGGGGCGGGGGCCAACAAGAGACCCAGTACTTC	CASSRGGGQQETQYF
TRBJ2-7	-	12	-	TRBV20-1	TGCAGTGCCCAACCGGGCGGCTACGAGCAGTACTTC	CSAQPGGYEQYF
TRBJ2-5	-	14	-	TRBV2	TGTGCCAGCAGCTATACTGGTGGGGCGGAGACCCAGTACTTC	CASSYTGGAETQYF
TRBJ2-2	TRBD2	15	-	TRBV5-1	TGCGCCAGCAGCTTGGCCCTAGCGGTTACCGGGGAGCTGCTTTTT	CASSLALAVTGELLF
TRBJ2-1	TRBD2	17	-	TRBV2	TGTGCCAGCAGTGGTTGGGGGACTAGCGGGGCCAACAATGAGCAGTTCTTC	CASSGWGTSGANNEQFF
TRBJ1-1	-	14	-	TRBV6-6	TGTGCCAGCAGTTACTCTCAGGGAGGAACTGAAGCTTTCTTT	CASSYSQGGTEAFF
TRBJ2-7	-	14	-	TRBV3-1	TGTGCCAGCAGCCCTCGACAGATCTCCTACGAGCAGTACTTC	CASSPRQISYEQYF
TRBJ2-3	TRBD2	14	few	TRBV6-2/TRBV6-3	TGTGCCAGCAGTTACTCGCCTAGCGGAGATACGCAGTATTTT	CASSYSPSGDTQYF
TRBJ1-5	TRBD1	14	few	TRBV5-1	TGCGCCAGCAGCCCCAGGGGGATAAATCAGCCCCAGCATTTT	CASSPRGINQPQHF
TRBJ2-7	TRBD1	16	few	TRBV4-1	TGCGCCAGCAGCCAAGCGGTACGACAGGGGAACTACGAGCAGTACTTC	CASSQAVRQGNYEQYF
TRBJ1-2	-	13	-	TRBV5-1	TGCGCCAGCAGCTTGGAGGGGTCGTCTGGCTACACCTTC	CASSLEGSSGYTF
TRBJ1-1	-	14	few	TRBV7-3	TGTGCCAGCAGCTTAACACCGGGGTTCGGTGAAGCTTTCTTT	CASSLTPGFGEAFF
TRBJ2-5	TRBD2	16	few	TRBV28	TGTGCCACCCGGGGGGGTCGCGGGGGTTTCTATGAGACCCAGTACTTC	CATRGGRGGFYETQYF
TRBJ2-7	-	14	few	TRBV4-2	TGTGCCAGCAGCCAGGGACTCGGCCCCTACGAGCAGTACTTC	CASSQGLGPYEQYF
TRBJ2-5	-	14	few	TRBV5-5	TGTGCCAGCAGCTGGGCCCAGGGGCGGGAGACCCAGTACTTC	CASSWAQGRETQYF
TRBJ2-5	-	14	-	TRBV6-6	TGTGCCAGCAGTTACTCAGTAGGGGCAGAGACCCAGTACTTC	CASSYSVGAETQYF